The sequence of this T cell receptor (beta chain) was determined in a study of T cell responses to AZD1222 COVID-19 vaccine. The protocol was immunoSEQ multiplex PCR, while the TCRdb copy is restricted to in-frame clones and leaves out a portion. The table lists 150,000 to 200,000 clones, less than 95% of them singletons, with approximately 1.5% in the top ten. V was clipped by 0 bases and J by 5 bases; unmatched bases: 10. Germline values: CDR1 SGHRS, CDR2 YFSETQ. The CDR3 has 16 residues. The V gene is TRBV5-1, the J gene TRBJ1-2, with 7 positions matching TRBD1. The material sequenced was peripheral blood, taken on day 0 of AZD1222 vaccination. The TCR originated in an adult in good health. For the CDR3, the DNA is TGCGCCAGCAGCTTGGCATACCCGGGACAGCCTTATGGCTACACCTTC. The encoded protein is CASSLAYPGQPYGYTF.